This T cell receptor (beta chain) was documented in a study of identifying expanded T cells in peripheral blood. Study findings and constraints: Technical replicates showed around 1.2 changed clones; roughly two weeks 15 to 20; four weeks 19. Roughly two-week clone count variance significantly increased as total template count grew.

Using immunoSEQ multiplex PCR, the repertoire was profiled, and TCRdb retains in-frame clones only, with some absent. The sample carries about 90,000 clones, approximately 85% recorded once. Trimming shortened V by 3 bases and J by 4 bases, and 13 bases separated the two germline ends. The germline V gene has CDR1 SGDLS and CDR2 YYNGEE. The CDR3 sequence is 14 residues long. During the collection period, no donor immune events like infections were recorded. Details on this clone: As yet, its antigen is unknown.

Sequenced material: blood. This receptor was taken from a person between 18 and 70 years old in good health. The V and J genes are TRBV9 and TRBJ1-2; TRBD1 might be the D (5 bases). In nucleotides, the CDR3 is TGTGCCAGCAGCGCTCGACAGCAGAGCTATGGCTACACCTTC. This encodes CASSARQQSYGYTF.